The 26 T cell receptor beta chains presented below share a single source sample, sequenced in a study of tumor and adjacent non-tumor tissue in lung cancer (dated by TCRdb to 2017 to 2018). RNA was isolated from bulk unsorted tissue, and RNA quality was assessed with a NanoDrop ND-1000 and an Agilent 2100. The receptor library was made with multiplex PCR. TCRdb names Illumina HiSeq 2500 as the instrument used. TCRbeta libraries were constructed through three rounds of nested PCR with primers (Table S4) according to protocols modified from ARM-PCR. TCRdb took the public reads, trimmed them with fastp at Q25, ran MiXCR for clone calling and kept in-frame beta chains. Rows matching on CDR3 protein sequence are summarized as one entry with the most common DNA and genes. This sample comprises 100,000 to 150,000 distinct CDR3 sequences, around three fifths of them detected only once. About 13% of the sample is in the top ten clones.

Sequences were obtained from lung tumor tissue. The origin of the receptors is a young man with non-small cell lung cancer.

This clonotype appeared many times. The chain employs TRBV6-6 and TRBJ1-1, with no clear D. The CDR3 has 14 residues. V was pared by 4 bases and J by 2 bases, with 11 bases between. Germline V gene sequence: CDR1 MNHNY, CDR2 SVGAGI (reference sequence). The CDR3 is CASSLVGSNTEAFF. Written as DNA, the CDR3 is TGTGCCAGCAGTTTGGTTGGCAGTAACACTGAAGCTTTCTTT.

CDR3 DNA: TGCAGCGTTAAAAGCGGGGGCCATCGCTACACCTTC. Its protein product is CSVKSGGHRYTF. The chain combines TRBV29-1 with TRBJ1-2; D perhaps matches TRBD1 (6 bases). Germline V CDR1 and CDR2: SQVTM, ANQGSEA. This CDR3 spans 12 amino acids. The V and J ends lost 5 bases and 9 bases respectively, with 16 bases between them.

The gene calls are TRBV12-3 or TRBV12-4 and TRBJ1-2, with a weak D call TRBD1 (5 bases). The CDR3 contains 15 residues. V lost 5 bases, J lost 8 bases, and 21 bases lay in between. CDR3 in DNA: TGTGCCAGCAGTGGGTGGAGGTGGGGCAACCGGGGCTACACCTTC. Its translation is CASSGWRWGNRGYTF.

A few counts support this clonotype. One junction end does not reproduce the germline sequence, and a read error may be involved. The V gene is TRBV14, the J gene TRBJ2-3, with 7 bases that match TRBD2. The germline V gene has CDR1 SGHDN and CDR2 FVKESK. The CDR3 sequence is 15 residues long. CDR3 nucleotides: TGTGCCAGTAGCCCCAGCGGGGACTCAACAGATACGCAGTATTTT. Translated, it gives CASSPSGDSTDTQYF.

On this clonotype itself: It may be a read error: a sequence one base away is much more abundant. V usage is TRBV4-1 and J usage is TRBJ2-1, with 10 positions matching TRBD2. CDR1 is MGHRA, CDR2 YSYEKL, per germline. The CDR3 totals 19 residues. CDR3 sequence: CASSQDQVRSASGRNEQIF. For the CDR3, the DNA is TGCGCCAGCAGCCAAGATCAGGTACGATCGGCTAGCGGGAGAAATGAGCAGATCTTC.

The rearrangement uses TRBV20-1 and TRBJ2-1; D gene unclear. V gave up 1 base and J gave up 1 base, with 8 bases separating them. Germline CDR1 is DFQATT and CDR2 is SNEGSKA (reference sequence). The CDR3 is 14 amino acids. CDR3 sequence: CSARVFTSYNEQFF. The CDR3 DNA sequence: TGCAGTGCTAGAGTATTCACTTCCTACAATGAGCAGTTCTTC.

To note about this clonotype: A much larger clone sits a single nucleotide away, making a read error possible. The chain carries TRBV29-1 and TRBJ2-2, with 7 bases aligning to TRBD1. Germline CDR1 is SQVTM and CDR2 is ANQGSEA. CDR3 length: 14 amino acids. The CDR3: CSAEGAGQTGEMFF. CDR3 sequence (DNA): TGCAGCGCCGAGGGGGCAGGGCAAACCGGGGAGATGTTTTTT.

A note on this clonotype: A single base separates this from a much larger clone, so it may be a read error. The chain uses TRBV5-4 and TRBJ2-5, with 7 bases aligning to TRBD1. The CDR3 has 12 amino acids. Germline CDR1 and CDR2: SGHNT and YYREEE (reference sequence). V was clipped by 8 bases and J by 2 bases; unmatched bases: 3. The CDR3, as DNA: TGTGCCAGAGGACAGGTTCAAGAGACCCAGTACTTC. The encoded protein is CARGQVQETQYF.

Remarks on this clonotype: A read error is possible here, since a much larger clone lies one base away. The gene calls are TRBV10-3 and TRBJ1-2, with no clear D. The length of the CDR3 is 13 residues. Per germline, CDR1 ENHRY and CDR2 SYGVKD. The V gene lost 1 base and the J gene lost 5 bases, with 8 bases spanning the gap. CDR3 sequence: CAISEYPPYGYTF. The CDR3, as DNA: TGTGCCATCAGTGAGTACCCACCGTATGGCTACACCTTC.

Only a few counts were recorded for this clonotype. The chain combines TRBV12-3 or TRBV12-4 with TRBJ1-5; D unclear. V lost 3 bases and J lost 9, with 9 bases in between. This CDR3 has 12 amino acids. DNA for the CDR3: TGTGCCAGCAGTTTTCTAGGTCGGCCCCAGCATTTT. It encodes CASSFLGRPQHF.

This clonotype has a count of ten or more. The chain is built from TRBV6-5 and TRBJ1-2, with D maybe TRBD1 (6 bases). Germline CDR1 reads MNHEY; CDR2 reads SVGAGI. This CDR3 spans 13 amino acids. The V gene lost 5 bases and the J gene lost 2 bases, with 9 bases spanning the gap. The CDR3 region is CASSPDRNYGYTF. In DNA, the CDR3 is TGTGCCAGCAGTCCCGACAGGAACTATGGCTACACCTTC.

As regards this clonotype: Possible read error: a much larger clone is one base away. The genes are TRBV6-6 and TRBJ2-1; TRBD1 agrees at 9 bases. Losses at the gene ends were 2 bases for V and 6 bases for J; bases not matched to a gene: 2. The CDR3 runs to 14 residues. CDR1 MNHNY and CDR2 SVGAGI come from the germline V gene (reference sequence). CDR3 sequence: CASSYATGGNEQFF. The CDR3 nucleotides read TGTGCCAGCAGTTACGCGACAGGGGGCAATGAGCAGTTCTTC.

About this clonotype itself: At one of its ends the junction is not consistent with the germline gene, which may arise from a read error. This rearrangement joins TRBV5-6 to TRBJ2-5; D ambiguous. The CDR3 totals 11 residues. Germline V gene lookup returns CDR1 SGHDT and CDR2 YYEEEE. The CDR3 region is CASNLEETQYF. In DNA form, the CDR3 reads TGTGCCAGCAACTTGGAAGAGACCCAGTACTTC.

This clonotype appeared once. A read error is possible here, since a much larger clone lies one base away. The gene calls are TRBV11-2 and TRBJ1-1, with D hard to call. The CDR3 covers 13 residues. Germline CDR1 and CDR2: SGHAT and FQNNGV. This chain's CDR3 is CPSSPRRDTEAFF. As DNA, the CDR3 is TGTCCCAGCAGCCCACGCCGTGACACTGAAGCTTTCTTT.

Concerning this clonotype itself: A read error may account for a junction end that differs from germline. The rearrangement uses TRBV6-5 and TRBJ1-2; D unresolved. Germline V gene lookup returns CDR1 MNHEY and CDR2 SVGAGI. This CDR3 has 14 amino acids. The CDR3 DNA follows: TGTGCCAGCAGTTACTCTAAGGGAGTCTATGGCTACATCTTC. As protein: CASSYSKGVYGYIF.

This clonotype was counted many times. V usage is TRBV12-3 or TRBV12-4 and J usage is TRBJ1-2; weak D call: TRBD1 (6 bases). Trimming left V 3 bases short and J 8 bases short, with 13 bases between. The CDR3 loop spans 13 amino acids. The CDR3 DNA follows: TGTGCCAGCAGTTTGGACAGTCTCCGGGGCTACACCTTC. Translated, it gives CASSLDSLRGYTF.

Note on this clonotype: At one end, the junction sequence differs from germline, possibly due to a read error. The V and J genes are TRBV10-3 and TRBJ2-2; D unresolved. This CDR3 spans 13 amino acids. Germline-derived CDR1 and CDR2 are ENHRY and SYGVKD. The CDR3 sequence: CAIRMVNTGELFF. CDR3 in DNA: TGTGCCATCAGGATGGTCAACACAGGGGAGCTGTTTTTT.

V gene TRBV6-1 combines with J gene TRBJ2-1; a weak D match, TRBD2 (6 bases). Germline V lookup: CDR1 MNHNS, CDR2 SASEGT. Trimming removed 4 bases from V and 4 bases from J, with 14 bases in between. This CDR3 is 15 amino acids long. CDR3 DNA: TGTGCCAGCAGTGGATTAGTGGGAGGATACAATGAGCAGTTCTTC. Protein: CASSGLVGGYNEQFF.

In its sample, this clonotype was seen once. At one boundary the junction diverges from the germline segment, which might be a read error. The chain uses TRBV6-5 and TRBJ2-6; D is ambiguous. CDR3 length: 15 residues. CDR1 and CDR2 from the germline V gene are MNHEY and SVGAGI. The CDR3: CASHALSSEANVLTF. Here the CDR3 DNA reads TGTGCCAGTCACGCATTGAGCTCTGAGGCCAACGTCCTGACTTTC.

A remark on this clonotype: This could be a read error, since a much larger clone is one nucleotide away. V usage is TRBV6-5 and J usage is TRBJ2-1; 9 bases map to TRBD1. Germline V gene lookup returns CDR1 MNHEY and CDR2 SVGAGI. This CDR3 is 15 amino acids long. The DNA for the CDR3 is TGTGCCGGCAGTTGGAGGACAGGGGACTACAATGAGCAGTTCTTC. Translating gives CAGSWRTGDYNEQFF.

Note on this clonotype: A much larger clone differs from this one at a single base, so this may be a read error. V gene TRBV4-2 combines with J gene TRBJ2-7; D is perhaps TRBD1 (5 bases). There are 16 residues in the CDR3. Germline V CDR1 and CDR2: LGHNA, YNFKEQ. The CDR3 DNA reads as TGTGCCAGCGGCCACCCCCGTTTGGGGCAAGCCTACGAGCAGTACTTC. Translated: CASGHPRLGQAYEQYF.

This clonotype occurred many times. The chain combines TRBV20-1 with TRBJ2-1; TRBD2 might be the D (6 bases). Trimming stripped 5 bases from V and 5 bases from J, with 13 bases between. This CDR3 contains 13 residues. CDR1 and CDR2 (germline): DFQATT, SNEGSKA (reference sequence). CDR3 protein: CSAPPWGDNEQFF. The CDR3 nucleotides are TGCAGTGCTCCCCCCTGGGGGGACAATGAGCAGTTCTTC.

Points on this clonotype: At one boundary the junction diverges from the germline segment, which might be a read error. The genes are TRBV11-2 and TRBJ1-1, with TRBD1 matching 7 bases. The germline V gene encodes CDR1 SGHAT and CDR2 FQNNGV. CDR3 length: 16 residues. DNA for the CDR3: TGTGCCAGCAGCCTGACAGGGAGGGGCAGGAACACTGAAGTTTTCTTT. Protein: CASSLTGRGRNTEVFF.

As to this clonotype: One base away lies a much larger clone, so this may be a sequencing read error. The chain has TRBV4-1 and TRBJ1-1; D is unresolved. The CDR3 loop spans 11 amino acids. In germline, CDR1 is MGHRA, CDR2 YSYEKL. The chain's CDR3 is CASCQGTEAFF. CDR3 coding DNA: TGCGCCAGCTGCCAAGGCACTGAAGCTTTCTTT.

Notes on this clonotype: One junction end does not reproduce the germline sequence, and a read error may be involved. CDR3 coding DNA: TGTGCCAGTAGCGGGACAGTCAATCAGCCCCAACATTTT. This gives the protein CASSGTVNQPQHF. J is TRBJ1-5 and V is TRBV19; 7 nucleotides line up with TRBD1. Germline V gives CDR1 LNHDA, CDR2 SQIVND (reference sequence). The CDR3 is 13 residues long.

The sample holds many counts of this clonotype. The genes are TRBV20-1 and TRBJ2-2, with D tentatively TRBD2 (6 bases). V lost 0 bases and J 3 bases, leaving 14 bases between the germline ends. Per the germline V gene, CDR1 is DFQATT and CDR2 is SNEGSKA (reference sequence). CDR3 length: 16 amino acids. As DNA, the CDR3 is TGCAGTGCTAGAGATTCCCAAGCGGGTGACACCGGGGAGCTGTTTTTT. Amino acid sequence: CSARDSQAGDTGELFF.